The 25 T cell receptor beta chains below come from one sample, sequenced in a study of neurological immune-mediated disorders. Time point described: longitudinal time-point 2. TCRdb processed the 5' RACE reads anew with MiXCR; each CDR3 protein has one entry. In the table there are fewer than 70,000 distinct CDR3 sequences, more than 9.5% of which are singletons. Sequencing was performed on PBMCs. These receptor sequences come from a man aged 30-40 years in good health.

CDR3: CSDALGWNTEAFF. The CDR3 nucleotides read TGCAGTGATGCTTTAGGGTGGAACACTGAAGCTTTCTTT. V is TRBV20-1 and J is TRBJ1-1, with D hard to call. V shed 7 bases and J shed 1 base, with 13 bases lying between them. Germline CDR1 and CDR2: DFQATT and SNEGSKA (reference sequence). The CDR3 length is 13 residues.

In its sample, this clonotype was seen many times. The CDR3 region is CASSPSSGVYEQYF. CDR3 bases: TGTGCCAGCAGCCCTTCCAGCGGAGTGTACGAGCAGTACTTC. The V gene is TRBV11-2, the J gene TRBJ2-7, with D perhaps TRBD2 (5 bases). CDR1 and CDR2 (germline): SGHAT, FQNNGV. This CDR3 spans 14 amino acids. Trimming removed 5 bases at V and 4 bases at J, with 15 bases between.

In its sample, this clonotype was seen many times. The V and J genes are TRBV29-1 and TRBJ2-2, with 7 bases matching TRBD2. The CDR3 covers 13 residues. V gave up 3 bases and J gave up 3 bases; unmatched junction bases: 1. CDR1 is SQVTM, CDR2 ANQGSEA, per germline. The DNA of the CDR3 is TGCAGCGTTGATCTAGCGGACACCGGGGAGCTGTTTTTT. It encodes CSVDLADTGELFF.

The sample holds many counts of this clonotype. This sequence joins TRBV20-1 and TRBJ2-7; tentative D call: TRBD2 (5 bases). The V gene lost 7 bases and the J gene lost 6 bases, with 13 bases spanning the gap. Looked up from germline, CDR1 is DFQATT and CDR2 is SNEGSKA (reference sequence). This CDR3 contains 11 residues. CDR3 amino acids: CSGALGVEQYF. CDR3 coding DNA: TGCAGTGGAGCCCTCGGGGTCGAGCAGTACTTC.

This clonotype was detected ten times or more. The V and J genes are TRBV7-9 and TRBJ2-3; possible D gene TRBD1, 6 bases. V dropped 1 base and J dropped 5 bases, with 7 bases sitting between them. Germline V gene data show CDR1 as SEHNR and CDR2 as FQNEAQ (reference sequence). CDR3 size: 13 residues. This CDR3 reads CASSLEQGDTQYF. The DNA of the CDR3 is TGTGCCAGCAGCTTAGAACAGGGAGATACGCAGTATTTT. Filled out from reference TRBV7-9 and TRBJ2-3, the complete variable domain reads DTGVSQNPRHKITKRGQNVTFRCDPISEHNRLYWYRQTLGQGPEFLTYFQNEAQLEKSRLLSDRFSAERPKGSFSTLEIQRTEQGDSAMYLCASSLEQGDTQYFGPGTRLTVL.

This clonotype appeared many times. V usage is TRBV18 and J usage is TRBJ2-5; unclear D gene. Trimming took off 0 bases at V and 4 bases at J, with 6 bases between the two ends. Germline CDR1 is KGHSH and CDR2 is LQKENI. The CDR3 sequence is 13 residues long. In DNA, the CDR3 is TGTGCCAGCTCACCACCGGGAAGAGAGACCCAGTACTTC. Its protein product is CASSPPGRETQYF.

The chain uses TRBV27 and TRBJ1-1; possibly TRBD1 for D (5 bases). V lost 4 bases, J lost 5 bases, and 20 bases lay in between. Germline V CDR1 and CDR2: MNHEY, SMNVEV (reference sequence). This CDR3 has 16 residues. The CDR3 spells CASSSLAGTLWTEAFF. CDR3 DNA sequence: TGTGCCAGCAGTTCCCTGGCGGGGACGTTGTGGACTGAAGCTTTCTTT.

This clonotype was picked up many times. The J gene is TRBJ2-1, the V gene TRBV28; TRBD1 agrees at 7 bases. Germline V gives CDR1 MDHEN, CDR2 SYDVKM. V dropped 7 bases and J dropped 12; count of bases not matched to a gene: 15. The CDR3 has 14 amino acids. CDR3 protein: CASKATGPTVGQFF. In DNA, the CDR3 is TGTGCCAGCAAAGCGACAGGGCCCACCGTTGGGCAGTTCTTC.

This clonotype counts as medium-sized. The chain combines TRBV3-1 with TRBJ2-1; 8 nucleotides agree with TRBD2. The CDR3 is made up of 14 amino acids. CDR1 is LGHDT and CDR2 is YNNKEL in the germline V gene (reference sequence). Unmatched junction bases numbered 6, after V lost 8 bases and J lost 3 bases. CDR3 DNA: TGTGCCAGCGGAGCGGGAGAGCTCTACAATGAGCAGTTCTTC. It specifies CASGAGELYNEQFF.

This clonotype was seen at least ten times. V usage is TRBV29-1 and J usage is TRBJ1-4; 9 nucleotides line up with TRBD1. This CDR3 region has 17 residues. J was trimmed by 8 bases and V by 8 bases; bases with no gene match: 21. Germline CDR1 reads SQVTM; CDR2 reads ANQGSEA. CDR3 DNA sequence: TGCAGCCCGCCCGGTCCGGGACAGGGCTCTCGTGGCGAAAAACTGTTTTTT. Translating it yields CSPPGPGQGSRGEKLFF.

At least ten counts were recorded for this clonotype. The V and J genes are TRBV5-5 and TRBJ2-5; no definite D call. This CDR3 has 15 residues. Germline CDR1 and CDR2: SGHKS and YYEKEE (reference sequence). The ends were cut back, 2 bases at V and 2 bases at J, with 13 bases in the middle. CDR3 nucleotide sequence: TGTGCCAGCAGCTTAACTGTCCAGACGCAAGAGACCCAGTACTTC. Translation gives CASSLTVQTQETQYF.

This clonotype was detected ten times or more. The chain recombines TRBV12-3 or TRBV12-4 with TRBJ1-1, with D possibly TRBD1 on 6 matching bases. CDR3 length: 14 residues. The V end lost 6 bases, the J end lost 5 bases, and 16 bases lay between the germline ends. DNA of the CDR3: TGTGCCAGCAGGCGATACAGGGATGGGACTGAAGCTTTCTTT. Its protein is CASRRYRDGTEAFF.

CDR3 bases: TGTGCCAGCAGCCTGAACTCTGGACTAGTAGGGGAGACCCAGTACTTC. Protein sequence: CASSLNSGLVGETQYF. The chain has TRBV5-5 and TRBJ2-5; TRBD2 aligns across 7 bases. Germline CDR1 SGHKS, CDR2 YYEKEE (reference sequence). The CDR3 is 16 amino acids. The V gene end was trimmed by 4 bases and the J gene end by 5 bases; junction bases not matched to a gene: 14.

This clonotype was detected many times. The rearrangement links TRBV5-1 to TRBJ2-2; 8 nucleotides align to TRBD1. The V gene's germline CDR1 is SGHRS and CDR2 YFSETQ. The length of the CDR3 is 16 residues. With V trimmed by 4 bases and J by 3 bases, 8 bases remained unmatched. The CDR3 here is CASSPRGQVDTGELFF. The CDR3, as DNA: TGCGCCAGCAGCCCAAGGGGACAGGTGGACACCGGGGAGCTGTTTTTT.

At least ten counts were recorded for this clonotype. The chain has TRBV9 and TRBJ2-7, with TRBD1 matching over 9 bases. The CDR3 extends over 15 amino acids. CDR1 and CDR2 from the germline V gene are SGDLS and YYNGEE. The J segment lost 3 bases and the V segment lost 1 base, leaving 5 bases of the junction unmatched. The CDR3 loop reads CASSVLPDRGYEQYF. In nucleotides, the CDR3 is TGTGCCAGCAGCGTATTACCGGACAGGGGCTACGAGCAGTACTTC.

The CDR3 is CASSPDFYEQYF. In nucleotides, the CDR3 is TGTGCCAGCAGCCCGGACTTCTACGAGCAGTACTTC. The chain is built from TRBV7-9 and TRBJ2-7; possibly TRBD2 for D (5 bases). Germline V gene data show CDR1 as SEHNR and CDR2 as FQNEAQ (reference sequence). The CDR3 covers 12 residues. The V end lost 5 bases, the J end lost 3 bases, and 8 bases lay between the germline ends.

This clonotype was counted at least ten times. The chain joins TRBV12-3 or TRBV12-4 to TRBJ2-6; no firm D call. The CDR3 runs to 16 residues. V lost 5 bases and J lost 3, with 14 bases in between. CDR3 in amino acids: CASSPVGQYGANVLTF. As DNA, the CDR3 is TGTGCCAGCAGTCCAGTTGGGCAATATGGGGCCAACGTCCTGACTTTC.

In this sample, this clonotype turned up many times. The gene calls are TRBV24-1 and TRBJ2-7; D gene unclear. Trimming stripped 3 bases from V and 6 bases from J, with 17 bases between. The germline V gene encodes CDR1 KGHDR and CDR2 SFDVKD. The CDR3 runs to 15 residues. CDR3 bases: TGTGCCACCAGTGATAGGAGCCTGGGCCATCGCGAGCAGTACTTC. The encoded protein is CATSDRSLGHREQYF.

There are many counts of this clonotype. J is TRBJ1-1 and V is TRBV3-1, with 7 positions matching TRBD1. CDR1 LGHDT and CDR2 YNNKEL come from the germline V gene (reference sequence). The CDR3 has 15 amino acids. With V trimmed by 3 bases and J by 0 bases, 4 bases remained unmatched. CDR3 sequence (DNA): TGTGCCAGCAGCCAGGGACAGCTTATGAACACTGAAGCTTTCTTT. This translates into CASSQGQLMNTEAFF.

This clonotype occurred many times. V gene TRBV12-3 or TRBV12-4 combines with J gene TRBJ2-5, with 9 positions matching TRBD1. The CDR3 runs 15 residues. V was pared by 5 bases and J by 4 bases, with 8 bases of the junction left unmatched. CDR3 nucleotides: TGTGCCAGCAGTCCCCCGACAGGGGGGCGAGAGACCCAGTACTTC. Amino acids: CASSPPTGGRETQYF.

As regards this clonotype: Given a much more abundant clone one base away, this may be a read error. The CDR3 here is CASSLVASGNFNEQFF. CDR3 coding DNA: TGTGCCAGCAGCTTAGTGGCTAGCGGGAATTTCAATGAGCAGTTCTTC. The chain recombines TRBV7-2 with TRBJ2-1, with TRBD2 matching 9 bases. The CDR3 spans 16 residues. Germline V CDR1 and CDR2: SGHTA, FQGNSA. Trimming at V came to 1 base and at J to 6 bases, leaving 7 bases not matched to a gene.

This clonotype was recorded at least ten times. V is TRBV10-2 and J is TRBJ1-6; possibly TRBD1 for D (5 bases). CDR1 is WSHSY, CDR2 SAAADI, per germline. The CDR3 consists of 14 residues. Deletions cut 6 bases from V and 5 bases from J, with 11 bases between. CDR3 sequence (DNA): TGCGCCAGCAGGGACACCCGGGATAATTCACCCCTCCACTTT. As protein: CASRDTRDNSPLHF.

The chain couples TRBV5-1 to TRBJ2-5; D could derive from TRBD1 or TRBD2 (5 bases each). The CDR3 length is 16 residues. Germline CDR1 reads SGHRS; CDR2 reads YFSETQ. V lost 1 base and J lost 3, with 16 bases in between. CDR3 sequence: CASSLLPGTIEETQYF. The CDR3 nucleotides are TGCGCCAGCAGCTTGCTTCCCGGGACGATTGAAGAGACCCAGTACTTC.

This clonotype was picked up many times. The CDR3 DNA reads as TGCAGCGTTGGGGGGCAGGGGACGGGGACCCAGTACTTC. Amino acids: CSVGGQGTGTQYF. The chain couples TRBV29-1 to TRBJ2-5; tentatively, D is TRBD1 (6 bases). Trimming pared 4 bases from V and 7 bases from J, leaving 16 bases between. The germline V gene encodes CDR1 SQVTM and CDR2 ANQGSEA. The CDR3 consists of 13 residues.

This clonotype was found many times. The CDR3 is CASSPGELNEQFF. The CDR3 DNA is TGTGCCAGCAGCCCGGGAGAGCTAAATGAGCAGTTCTTC. The chain couples TRBV7-9 to TRBJ2-1; tentatively, D is TRBD2 (6 bases). From germline, CDR1 is SEHNR and CDR2 FQNEAQ (reference sequence). Deletions cut 5 bases from V and 7 bases from J, with 12 bases between. The length of the CDR3 is 13 residues.